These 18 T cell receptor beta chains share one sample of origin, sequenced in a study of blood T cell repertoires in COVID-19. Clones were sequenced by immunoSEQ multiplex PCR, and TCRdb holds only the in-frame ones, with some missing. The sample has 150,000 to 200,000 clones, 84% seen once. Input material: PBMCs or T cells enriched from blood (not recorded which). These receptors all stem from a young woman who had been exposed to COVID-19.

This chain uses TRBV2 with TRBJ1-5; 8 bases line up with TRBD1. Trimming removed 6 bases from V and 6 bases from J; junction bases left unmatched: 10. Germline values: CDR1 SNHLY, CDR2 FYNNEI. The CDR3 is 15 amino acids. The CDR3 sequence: CASRRTGRGSQPQHF. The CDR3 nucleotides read TGTGCCAGCAGAAGGACAGGGAGAGGTAGTCAGCCCCAGCATTTT.

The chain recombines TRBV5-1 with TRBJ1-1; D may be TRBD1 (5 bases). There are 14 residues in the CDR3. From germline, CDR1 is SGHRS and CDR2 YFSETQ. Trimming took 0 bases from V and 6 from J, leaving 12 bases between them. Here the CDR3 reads CASSLVGGAAEAFF. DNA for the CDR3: TGCGCCAGCAGCTTGGTAGGAGGGGCTGCTGAAGCTTTCTTT.

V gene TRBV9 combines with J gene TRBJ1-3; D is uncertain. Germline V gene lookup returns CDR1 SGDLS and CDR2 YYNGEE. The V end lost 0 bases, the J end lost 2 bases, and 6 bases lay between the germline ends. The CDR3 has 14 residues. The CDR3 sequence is CASSVALTGNTIYF. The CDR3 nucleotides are TGTGCCAGCAGCGTAGCTCTAACTGGAAACACCATATATTTT.

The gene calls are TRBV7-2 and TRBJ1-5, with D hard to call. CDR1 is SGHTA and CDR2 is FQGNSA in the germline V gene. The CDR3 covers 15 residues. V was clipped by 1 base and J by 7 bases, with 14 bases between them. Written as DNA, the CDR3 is TGTGCCAGCAGCTTAGATGGCGGTGCGAAACAGCCCCAGCATTTT. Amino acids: CASSLDGGAKQPQHF.

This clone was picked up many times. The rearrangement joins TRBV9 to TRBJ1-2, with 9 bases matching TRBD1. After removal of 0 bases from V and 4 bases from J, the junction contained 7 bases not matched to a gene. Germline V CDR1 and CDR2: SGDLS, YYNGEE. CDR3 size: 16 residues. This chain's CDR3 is CASSVGEGQGGYGYTF. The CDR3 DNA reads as TGTGCCAGCAGCGTAGGAGAGGGACAGGGTGGCTATGGCTACACCTTC.

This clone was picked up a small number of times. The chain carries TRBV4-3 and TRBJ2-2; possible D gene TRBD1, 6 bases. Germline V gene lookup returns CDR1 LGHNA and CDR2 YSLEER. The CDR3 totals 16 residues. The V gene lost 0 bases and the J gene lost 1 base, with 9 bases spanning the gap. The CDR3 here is CASSQDDRRNTGELFF. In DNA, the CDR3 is TGCGCCAGCAGCCAAGATGACAGGCGGAACACCGGGGAGCTGTTTTTT.

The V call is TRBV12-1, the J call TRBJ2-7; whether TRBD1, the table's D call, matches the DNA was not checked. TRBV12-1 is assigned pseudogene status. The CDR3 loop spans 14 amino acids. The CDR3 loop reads CASSPRGTGYEQYF. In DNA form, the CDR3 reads TGTGCCAGCAGCCCCAGGGGGACGGGCTACGAGCAGTACTTC.

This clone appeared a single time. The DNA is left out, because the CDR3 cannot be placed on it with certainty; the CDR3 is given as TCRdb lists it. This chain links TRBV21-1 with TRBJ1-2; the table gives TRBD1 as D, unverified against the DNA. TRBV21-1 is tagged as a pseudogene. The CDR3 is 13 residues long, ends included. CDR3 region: CASNVGQGNGYTF.

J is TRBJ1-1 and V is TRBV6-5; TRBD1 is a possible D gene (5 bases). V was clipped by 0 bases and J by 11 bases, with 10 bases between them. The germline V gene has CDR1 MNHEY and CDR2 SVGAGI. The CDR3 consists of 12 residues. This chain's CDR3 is CASSYSAGMAFF. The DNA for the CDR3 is TGTGCCAGCAGTTACTCGGCAGGGATGGCTTTCTTT.

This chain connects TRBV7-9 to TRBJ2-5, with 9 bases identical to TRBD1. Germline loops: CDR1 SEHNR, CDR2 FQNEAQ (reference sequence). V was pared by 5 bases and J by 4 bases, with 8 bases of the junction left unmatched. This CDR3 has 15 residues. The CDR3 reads CASSARRQGGETQYF. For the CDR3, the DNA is TGTGCCAGCAGCGCTCGCAGACAGGGGGGAGAGACCCAGTACTTC.

In DNA form, the CDR3 reads TGTGCCATCCTGATGGGGTTCGAGACAGGGTCTCCCGGGGAGCTGTTTTTT. Residues: CAILMGFETGSPGELFF. The chain couples TRBV7-8 to TRBJ2-2, with 7 bases lining up with TRBD1. J gave up 6 bases and V 10 bases, and 20 bases lay outside the gene matches. This CDR3 comprises 17 residues. The germline CDR1 and CDR2 sequences are SGHVS and FQNEAQ. Variable domain in full (rest from reference TRBV7-8 and TRBJ2-2): GAGVSQSPRYKVAKRGQDVALRCDPISGHVSLFWYQQALGQGPEFLTYFQNEAQLDKSGLPSDRFFAERPEGSVSTLKIQRTQQEDSAVYLCAILMGFETGSPGELFFGEGSRLTVL.

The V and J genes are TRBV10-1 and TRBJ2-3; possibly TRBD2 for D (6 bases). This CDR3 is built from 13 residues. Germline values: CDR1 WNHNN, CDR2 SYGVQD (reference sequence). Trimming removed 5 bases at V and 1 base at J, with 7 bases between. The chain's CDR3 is CASSSSGTDTQYF. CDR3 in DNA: TGCGCCAGCAGTTCTAGCGGCACAGATACGCAGTATTTT.

CDR3 sequence (DNA): TGTGCCACCAAGGAGTCGAACACCGGGGAGCTGTTTTTT. Protein product: CATKESNTGELFF. The chain uses TRBV15 and TRBJ2-2; D call uncertain. Per germline, CDR1 LNHNV and CDR2 YYDKDF (reference sequence). The CDR3 extends over 13 amino acids. V was trimmed by 7 bases and J by 0 bases, leaving 6 bases between them.

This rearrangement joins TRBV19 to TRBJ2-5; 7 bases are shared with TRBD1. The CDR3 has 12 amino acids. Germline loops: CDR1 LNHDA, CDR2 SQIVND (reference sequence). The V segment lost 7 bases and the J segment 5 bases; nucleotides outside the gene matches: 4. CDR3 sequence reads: CASKGGQETQYF. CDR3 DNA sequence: TGTGCCAGTAAAGGGGGCCAGGAGACCCAGTACTTC.

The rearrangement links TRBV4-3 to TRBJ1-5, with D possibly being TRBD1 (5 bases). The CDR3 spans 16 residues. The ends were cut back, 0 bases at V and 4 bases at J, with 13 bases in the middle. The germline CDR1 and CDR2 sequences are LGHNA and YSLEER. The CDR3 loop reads CASSQDFQGLNQPQHF. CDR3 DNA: TGCGCCAGCAGCCAAGATTTTCAGGGTTTGAATCAGCCCCAGCATTTT.

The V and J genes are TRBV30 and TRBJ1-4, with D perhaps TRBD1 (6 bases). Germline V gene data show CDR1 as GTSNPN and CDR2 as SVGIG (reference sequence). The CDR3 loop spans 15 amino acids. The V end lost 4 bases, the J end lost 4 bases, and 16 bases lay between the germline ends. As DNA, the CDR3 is TGTGCCTGGATCTCCCGGGGGGACATTAATGAAAAACTGTTTTTT. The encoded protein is CAWISRGDINEKLFF.

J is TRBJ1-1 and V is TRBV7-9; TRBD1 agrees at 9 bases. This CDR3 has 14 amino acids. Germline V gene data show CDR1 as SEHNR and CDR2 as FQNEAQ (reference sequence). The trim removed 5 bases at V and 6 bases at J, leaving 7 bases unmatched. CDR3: CASSVQGAVAEAFF. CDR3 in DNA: TGTGCCAGCAGCGTACAGGGGGCTGTGGCTGAAGCTTTCTTT. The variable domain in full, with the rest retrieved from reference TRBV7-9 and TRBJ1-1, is DTGVSQNPRHKITKRGQNVTFRCDPISEHNRLYWYRQTLGQGPEFLTYFQNEAQLEKSRLLSDRFSAERPKGSFSTLEIQRTEQGDSAMYLCASSVQGAVAEAFFGQGTRLTVV.

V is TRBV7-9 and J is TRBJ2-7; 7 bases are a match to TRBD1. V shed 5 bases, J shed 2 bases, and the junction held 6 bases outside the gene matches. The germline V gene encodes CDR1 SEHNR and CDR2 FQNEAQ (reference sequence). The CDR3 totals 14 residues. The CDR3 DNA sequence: TGTGCCAGCAGCGCGGACAGGAGAGCCTACGAGCAGTACTTC. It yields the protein CASSADRRAYEQYF.